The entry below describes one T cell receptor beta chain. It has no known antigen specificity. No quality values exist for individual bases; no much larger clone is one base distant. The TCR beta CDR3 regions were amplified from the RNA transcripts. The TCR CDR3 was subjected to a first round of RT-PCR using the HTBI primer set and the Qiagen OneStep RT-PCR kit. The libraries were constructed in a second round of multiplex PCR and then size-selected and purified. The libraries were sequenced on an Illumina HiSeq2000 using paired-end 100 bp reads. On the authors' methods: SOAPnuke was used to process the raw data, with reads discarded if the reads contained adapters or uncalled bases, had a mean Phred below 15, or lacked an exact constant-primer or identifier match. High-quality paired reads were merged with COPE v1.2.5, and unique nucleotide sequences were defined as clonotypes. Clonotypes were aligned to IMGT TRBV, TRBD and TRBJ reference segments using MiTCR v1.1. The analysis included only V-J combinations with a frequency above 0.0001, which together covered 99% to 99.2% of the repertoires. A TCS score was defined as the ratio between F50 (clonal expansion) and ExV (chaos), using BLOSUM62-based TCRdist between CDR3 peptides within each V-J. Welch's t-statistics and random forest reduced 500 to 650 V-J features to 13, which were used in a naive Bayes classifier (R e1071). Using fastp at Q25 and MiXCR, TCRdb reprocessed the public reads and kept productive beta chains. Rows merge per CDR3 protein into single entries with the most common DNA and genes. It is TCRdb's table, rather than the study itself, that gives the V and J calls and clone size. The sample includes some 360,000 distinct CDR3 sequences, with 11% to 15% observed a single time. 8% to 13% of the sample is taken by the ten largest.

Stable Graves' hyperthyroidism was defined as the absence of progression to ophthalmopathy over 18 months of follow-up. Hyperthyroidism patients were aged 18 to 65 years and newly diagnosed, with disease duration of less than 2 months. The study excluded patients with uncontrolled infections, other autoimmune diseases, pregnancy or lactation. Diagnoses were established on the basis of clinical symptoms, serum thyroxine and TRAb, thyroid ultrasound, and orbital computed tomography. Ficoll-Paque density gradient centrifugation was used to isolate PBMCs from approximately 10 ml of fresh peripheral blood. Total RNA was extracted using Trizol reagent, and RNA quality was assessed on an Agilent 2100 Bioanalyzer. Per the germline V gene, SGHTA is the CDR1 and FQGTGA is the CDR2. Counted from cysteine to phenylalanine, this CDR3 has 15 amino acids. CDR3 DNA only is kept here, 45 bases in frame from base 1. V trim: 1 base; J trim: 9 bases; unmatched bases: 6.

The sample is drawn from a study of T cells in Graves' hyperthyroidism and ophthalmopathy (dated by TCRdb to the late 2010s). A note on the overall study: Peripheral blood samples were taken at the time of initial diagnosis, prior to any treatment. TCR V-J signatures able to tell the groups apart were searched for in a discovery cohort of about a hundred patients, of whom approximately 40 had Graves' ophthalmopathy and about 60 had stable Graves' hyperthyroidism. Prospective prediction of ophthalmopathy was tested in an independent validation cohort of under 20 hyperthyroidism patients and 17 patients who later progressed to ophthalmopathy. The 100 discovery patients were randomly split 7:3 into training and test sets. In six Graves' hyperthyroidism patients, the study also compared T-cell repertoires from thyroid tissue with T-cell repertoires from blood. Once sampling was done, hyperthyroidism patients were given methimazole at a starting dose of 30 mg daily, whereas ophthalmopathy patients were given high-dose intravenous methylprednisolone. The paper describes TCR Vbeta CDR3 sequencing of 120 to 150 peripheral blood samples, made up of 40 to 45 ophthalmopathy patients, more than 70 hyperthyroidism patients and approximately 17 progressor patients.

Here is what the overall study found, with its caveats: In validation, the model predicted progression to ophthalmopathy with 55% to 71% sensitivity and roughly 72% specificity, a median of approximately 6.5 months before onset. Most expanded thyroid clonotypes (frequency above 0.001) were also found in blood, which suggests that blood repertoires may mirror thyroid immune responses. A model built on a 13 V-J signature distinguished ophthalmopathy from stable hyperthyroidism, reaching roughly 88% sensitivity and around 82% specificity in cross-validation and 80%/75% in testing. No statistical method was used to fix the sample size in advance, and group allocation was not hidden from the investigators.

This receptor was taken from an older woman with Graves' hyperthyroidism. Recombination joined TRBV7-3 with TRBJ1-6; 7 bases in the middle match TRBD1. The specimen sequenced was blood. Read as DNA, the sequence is TGTGCCAGCAGCTTAAACAGGGGCGGTAGTTCACCCCTCCACTTT. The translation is CASSLNRGGSSPLHF.